The following is a TCR beta chain sequence with its context. Which antigen it targets is not known. No base quality values were provided; no much bigger clone lies one nucleotide off. The CDR3, cysteine through phenylalanine, is 15 amino acids long. Just the 45-base CDR3 DNA is kept, in frame starting at base 1. CDR1 and CDR2 (LGHNA, YNFKEQ) derive from the germline V gene. At the junction V is shortened by 1 base and J by 4 bases, with 10 bases in between. Synthesis of TCR cDNA relied on 5'RACE template switching, a step that introduced a universal primer site along with unique molecular identifiers. Priming of cDNA synthesis was performed from both the TCR alpha and TCR beta constant segments. Two PCR steps were used to amplify libraries, with sample barcodes and sequencing adapters being added in the second step. Sequencing of libraries was performed on Illumina HiSeq 2500 (2x100 bp) or NovaSeq (2x150 bp). Per the authors' processing: MIGEC handled demultiplexing of reads and collapsing into UMI consensus sequences, while MiXCR performed V(D)J alignment. Vaccine-responding clonotypes were identified with edgeR using replicate PBMC samples, with FDR below 0.01 and a log2 fold change above 5 up to day 15 being required. CD4 or CD8 identity was assigned to each bulk clonotype according to whether the clonotype was present at higher abundance in the sequenced CD4 repertoire or the sequenced CD8 repertoire. TCRdb reran the public reads through fastp at Q25 and MiXCR, keeping productive beta chains. Rows with one shared CDR3 protein collapse into an entry with the most common genes and DNA. The V and J calls and clone size come from TCRdb's table, not from the authors' own analysis. The sample profile shows 500,000 to 650,000 distinct CDR3 sequences; less than 20% of them were found once. 15% to 20% of the sample lies in the top ten.

In light of the paper, this sample's treatment or condition label describes: live attenuated yellow fever vaccine strain. At each blood-draw timepoint, two biological replicates of bulk PBMCs were obtained. A standard Ficoll-Paque protocol was used to isolate PBMCs from peripheral blood. TriZol was used to extract RNA from bulk PBMCs, from CD4 and CD8 fractions, and from dextramer-positive and dextramer-negative fractions. This record comes from a study of T cells after yellow fever vaccination (dated by TCRdb to the late 2010s). For context, the study as a whole: The SMART-Seq v4 Ultra Low Input RNA kit was used to prepare libraries from fractions with low cell numbers. Bulk TCR alpha and beta repertoires were sequenced longitudinally to track T-cell clones before and after primary and booster YFV17D yellow fever vaccination. Two healthy male donors made up the cohort, one aged 18 to 30 years and the other aged 30 to 40 years. Bulk PBMC replicates and cell subsets were isolated from blood drawn at multiple timepoints before and after both primary and secondary immunization.

Beyond this particular receptor, the publication reports: A small fraction of clonotypes appeared in both the CD4 and CD8 compartments, likely as a result of convergent recombination. Most clones expanded after primary vaccination were re-detected after the booster (almost 98% of CD4 and around 88% of CD8), suggesting broad memory maintenance. Because the study included only a couple of donors, the extent to which the findings can be generalized is limited. The secondary T-cell response was found to be weaker but faster than the primary response, with a peak reached on day 5 rather than on day 15. Because abundant contaminating clonotypes from the bulk population could be contained in FACS-sorted repertoires, computational filtering was required.

The sequence links TRBV4-2 to TRBJ1-4, with no D gene named confidently. The TCR originated in a man between 18 and 35 years old who received the YFV17D yellow fever vaccine. This material consisted of PBMCs, taken less than 6 days after the first yellow fever vaccination. Read as DNA, the sequence is TGTGCCAGCAGCCAAGGTAGCAGGTTTAATGAAAAACTGTTTTTT. It translates as CASSQGSRFNEKLFF.